This passage covers 23 T cell receptor beta chains from one sample sequenced in a study of beta chain features in type 1 diabetes. As every portion of the isolated RNA was reverse transcribed, the sequencing read expressed TCRB transcripts. Generated by immunoSEQ multiplex PCR, the TCRdb table keeps only in-frame clones and is missing some. The table has 65,000 to 85,000 clones, roughly 49% seen once. General study results and limits: Shorter TCRB CDR3s, moderately but significantly so, were found in Type 1 diabetes patients in all four CD4+ subsets.

The antigens for these receptors are not known. Sequenced sample: central memory CD4+ T cells from blood. The source is a man aged 25-40 years with type 1 diabetes.

This clone was seen only a few times. The rearrangement joins TRBV25-1 to TRBJ1-2, with a weak D call TRBD1 (6 bases). This CDR3 spans 12 amino acids. Germline-derived CDR1 and CDR2 are MGHDK and SYGVNS. The germline V and J ends were trimmed by 8 bases and 7 bases, with 14 bases remaining between them. The CDR3: CASLGGVSGYTF. The CDR3 bases are TGTGCCAGCCTTGGGGGCGTGAGTGGCTACACCTTC.

A few counts support this clone. The rearrangement links TRBV5-1 to TRBJ2-7; D may be TRBD2 (6 bases). This CDR3 is 15 amino acids long. V was cut by 3 bases and J by 2 bases, with 15 bases left in between. Germline assignment: CDR1 SGHRS and CDR2 YFSETQ. This chain's CDR3 is CASSSRGLSTYEQYF. CDR3 DNA sequence: TGCGCCAGCAGCTCCCGTGGACTATCCACCTACGAGCAGTACTTC.

The chain joins TRBV15 to TRBJ2-3; D not certain. V dropped 0 bases and J dropped 5 bases, with 12 bases sitting between them. Germline V gives CDR1 LNHNV, CDR2 YYDKDF (reference sequence). This CDR3 region has 15 residues. CDR3 sequence reads: CATSRDDGFGDTQYF. As DNA, the CDR3 is TGTGCCACCAGCAGAGATGACGGGTTTGGAGATACGCAGTATTTT.

The rearrangement uses TRBV10-3 and TRBJ2-3; no firm D call. The length of the CDR3 is 11 residues. Trimming removed 7 bases at V and 3 bases at J, with 5 bases between. Germline-derived CDR1 and CDR2 are ENHRY and SYGVKD. In DNA, the CDR3 is TGTGCCATCATGTCAACAGATACGCAGTATTTT. Amino acids: CAIMSTDTQYF.

The rearrangement joins TRBV7-9 to TRBJ2-5; TRBD2 matches at 9 bases. The CDR3 is 16 residues long. The V gene end was trimmed by 2 bases and the J gene end by 5 bases; junction bases not matched to a gene: 9. The germline V gene encodes CDR1 SEHNR and CDR2 FQNEAQ (reference sequence). The DNA of the CDR3 is TGTGCCAGCAGCTTACGAGCGGGAGGATATCGGGAGACCCAGTACTTC. This gives the protein CASSLRAGGYRETQYF.

The V call is TRBV2, the J call TRBJ2-3; a weak D match, TRBD1 (6 bases). Trimming stripped 6 bases from V and 2 bases from J, with 12 bases between. Germline V CDR1 and CDR2: SNHLY, FYNNEI. The CDR3 consists of 14 residues. CDR3 region: CASSRDTYTDTQYF. In DNA form, the CDR3 reads TGTGCCAGCAGCAGGGACACCTACACAGATACGCAGTATTTT.

The chain links TRBV6-5 to TRBJ2-5; 10 bases align to TRBD2. The CDR3 is made up of 15 amino acids. Trimming took 6 bases from V and 6 from J; bases not matched to a gene: 10. Per germline, CDR1 MNHEY and CDR2 SVGAGI. In DNA form, the CDR3 reads TGTGCCAGCAGGGTAGCGGGAGGACGAGAAAAGACCCAGTACTTC. Translating gives CASRVAGGREKTQYF.

This clone has just one count. The chain is built from TRBV2 and TRBJ1-6; D is uncertain. Trimming cost V 6 bases and J 7 bases, with 7 bases left between them. Germline V gene data show CDR1 as SNHLY and CDR2 as FYNNEI. The CDR3 runs 12 residues. The CDR3 reads CASRLENSPLHF. CDR3 coding DNA: TGTGCCAGCAGACTAGAGAATTCACCCCTCCACTTT.

This clone was counted only a few times. V usage is TRBV25-1 and J usage is TRBJ2-3, with D unresolved. The CDR3 covers 13 residues. Trimming shortened V by 4 bases and J by 1 base, and 6 bases separated the two germline ends. Germline CDR1 reads MGHDK; CDR2 reads SYGVNS. This CDR3 is CASSVSGTDTQYF. CDR3 coding DNA: TGTGCCAGCAGTGTCTCTGGCACAGATACGCAGTATTTT.

This clone showed up just a few times. CDR3 protein: CASSDPSGGYNEQFF. The CDR3 DNA reads as TGTGCCAGCAGTGATCCCAGCGGGGGGTACAATGAGCAGTTCTTC. The gene calls are TRBV2 and TRBJ2-1; 9 nucleotides line up with TRBD2. V lost 3 bases and J lost 4; bases outside the gene matches: 4. Per the germline V gene, CDR1 is SNHLY and CDR2 is FYNNEI. The CDR3 totals 15 residues.

This clone was seen a few times. The same CDR3 is also encoded by other DNA sequences in this sample. CDR3 sequence (DNA): TGTGCCAGCAGCTTGGTGAGCGAGCAGTACTTC. This encodes CASSLVSEQYF. The rearrangement uses TRBV5-6 and TRBJ2-7; unclear D gene. Trimming pared 0 bases from V and 6 bases from J, leaving 4 bases between. CDR1 SGHDT and CDR2 YYEEEE come from the germline V gene. This CDR3 is built from 11 residues.

The rearrangement links TRBV15 to TRBJ1-1; the D gene is possibly TRBD1 (6 bases). V was trimmed by 5 bases and J by 4 bases, leaving 11 bases between them. This CDR3 has 13 residues. The V gene's germline CDR1 is LNHNV and CDR2 YYDKDF (reference sequence). The CDR3 sequence is CATSGQFFTEAFF. The DNA of the CDR3 is TGTGCCACCAGCGGACAGTTCTTCACTGAAGCTTTCTTT.

The chain carries TRBV6-5 and TRBJ2-1; the D is unclear. CDR1 is MNHEY and CDR2 is SVGAGI in the germline V gene. The V gene lost 7 bases and the J gene lost 2 bases, with 9 bases spanning the gap. This CDR3 spans 13 amino acids. CDR3 DNA sequence: TGTGCCAGCACGTTCCAGACCTACAATGAGCAGTTCTTC. Residues: CASTFQTYNEQFF.

The chain combines TRBV6-1 with TRBJ2-7; D might be TRBD2 (5 bases). There are 15 residues in the CDR3. CDR1 and CDR2 (germline): MNHNS, SASEGT. V shed 2 bases and J shed 7 bases, with 18 bases lying between them. CDR3 loop: CASSESLRTAREQYF. For the CDR3, the DNA is TGTGCCAGCAGTGAATCTCTTCGGACTGCCCGGGAGCAGTACTTC.

Only a few counts were recorded for this clone. V usage is TRBV14 and J usage is TRBJ2-3, with a possible D match to TRBD1 (6 bases). Between the trimmed V and J ends, which lost 3 bases and 7 bases, there was a span of 8 bases. This CDR3 region has 12 residues. Germline V gene sequence: CDR1 SGHDN, CDR2 FVKESK. This CDR3 reads CASSQDRNTQYF. In DNA form, the CDR3 reads TGTGCCAGCAGCCAGGACAGAAATACGCAGTATTTT.

The CDR3 reads CASSPPSGAGTEAFF. DNA of the CDR3: TGTGCCAGCAGCCCCCCTAGCGGGGCCGGCACTGAAGCTTTCTTT. V gene TRBV6-6 combines with J gene TRBJ1-1; D possibly corresponds to TRBD1 (5 bases). The CDR3 is made up of 15 amino acids. Trimming cost V 6 bases and J 4 bases, with 18 bases left between them. Germline values: CDR1 MNHNY, CDR2 SVGAGI (reference sequence).

The gene calls are TRBV5-1 and TRBJ1-2; TRBD1 matches at 7 bases. V was clipped by 4 bases and J by 7 bases; unmatched bases: 10. CDR3 length equals 14 residues. CDR1 and CDR2 from the germline V gene are SGHRS and YFSETQ. The DNA of the CDR3 is TGCGCCAGCAGCCTACTGGACAGGATGGGTGGCTACACCTTC. Translated, it gives CASSLLDRMGGYTF.

The chain has TRBV7-2 and TRBJ2-5, with TRBD2 identical over 8 bases. This CDR3 region has 15 residues. J gave up 5 bases and V 5 bases, and 10 bases lay outside the gene matches. Germline CDR1 reads SGHTA; CDR2 reads FQGNSA. CDR3 protein: CASSLGLGSAETQYF. The CDR3 DNA is TGTGCCAGCAGCCTGGGACTAGGAAGTGCCGAGACCCAGTACTTC.

The V gene is TRBV27, the J gene TRBJ2-3; possibly TRBD2 for D (5 bases). The V gene lost 5 bases and the J gene lost 5 bases, with 11 bases spanning the gap. Germline values: CDR1 MNHEY, CDR2 SMNVEV (reference sequence). The length of the CDR3 is 13 residues. DNA of the CDR3: TGTGCCAGCAGTGCCCGACTAAAAGATACGCAGTATTTT. Translation: CASSARLKDTQYF.

V gene TRBV14 combines with J gene TRBJ2-1, with 9 bases aligning to TRBD2. The CDR3 extends over 15 amino acids. In germline, CDR1 is SGHDN, CDR2 FVKESK. The V and J ends lost 1 base and 9 bases, in that order; junction bases with no gene match: 7. In nucleotides, the CDR3 is TGTGCCAGCAGCCAAGTTTTAGCGGGAGAGGCTGAGCAGTTCTTC. Its translation is CASSQVLAGEAEQFF.

This clone came up a few times. The chain has TRBV18 and TRBJ1-4; D remains ambiguous. V was shortened by 2 bases and J by 4 bases, with 8 bases between the two germline ends. The CDR3 has 14 residues. Germline CDR1 and CDR2: KGHSH and LQKENI. In DNA form, the CDR3 reads TGTGCCAGCTCACCAAAGGAGCTTAATGAAAAACTGTTTTTT. Amino acids: CASSPKELNEKLFF.

This clone came up a few times. V usage is TRBV13 and J usage is TRBJ2-1; D perhaps matches TRBD1 (5 bases). Germline CDR1 PRHDT, CDR2 FYEKMQ (reference sequence). The CDR3 covers 13 residues. The ends were cut back, 5 bases at V and 9 bases at J, with 14 bases in the middle. The CDR3 reads CASSPHAQGEQFF. Here the CDR3 DNA reads TGTGCCAGCAGCCCCCACGCTCAGGGTGAGCAGTTCTTC.

This CDR3 reads CASSEILASYNEQFF. The CDR3 nucleotides read TGTGCCAGCAGTGAAATACTAGCGTCATACAATGAGCAGTTCTTC. The chain joins TRBV6-1 to TRBJ2-1, with 7 nucleotides matching TRBD2. CDR3 size: 15 residues. V lost 2 bases to trimming and J lost 4 bases; unmatched junction nucleotides: 5. CDR1 and CDR2 (germline): MNHNS, SASEGT.